In this sample, the clone carrying this T cell receptor beta chain turned up many times. Its antigen remains unknown. Patients were aged 18 to 65, had disease duration under 2 months, and had newly diagnosed hyperthyroidism. The investigators amplified TCR beta CDR3 regions from RNA transcripts. HTBI primers were the set used in a first-round RT-PCR of the TCR CDR3. TCRdb re-analysed the multiplex PCR reads in MiXCR, keeping a single row per CDR3 protein. The table records about 400,000 distinct CDR3 sequences, about 13% of them present only once. The data were taken from a study of T cells in Graves' hyperthyroidism and ophthalmopathy. This CDR3 spans 16 amino acids. Germline V lookup: CDR1 KGHSH, CDR2 LQKENI. V trimming: 0 bases; J trimming: 0 bases; junction bases outside the gene matches: 3. General study results and limits: Ophthalmopathy was predicted by the model a median of 6.5 months ahead of onset.

The receptor was derived from a woman between 18 and 29 years old with Graves' hyperthyroidism. Sequencing used blood. This rearrangement joins TRBV18 to TRBJ2-3, with 7 bases that match TRBD2. CDR3 bases: TGTGCCAGCTCACCACCCGAGGGACTAAGCACAGATACGCAGTATTTT. It encodes CASSPPEGLSTDTQYF.